This T cell receptor (beta chain) came from a study of regulatory T cells in long-lasting Graves disease. Assembly of TCR beta libraries relied on iRepertoire HTBI primers together with Arm-PCR of CDR3 regions. TCRdb passed the multiplex PCR reads through MiXCR, listing each CDR3 protein once. The data hold 420,000 or so distinct CDR3 sequences, with around 15% observed a single time. The sample's time point: newly diagnosed GD, antithyroid drugs for less than 3 months. After RNA was extracted from PBMCs, the TCR library was made from it. Many counts were recorded for this clonotype. What it binds is not known. General observations from the study: Lower TCR diversity characterized persistent Graves' patients relative to newly diagnosed patients.

In addition, the sample was reused for a study of T cells in Graves' hyperthyroidism and ophthalmopathy. That source reports: Hyperthyroidism of Graves' type that showed no ophthalmopathy progression within 18 months was stable.

The clonotype comes from a young woman with Graves disease. Here the sequenced sample was peripheral blood mononuclear cells (PBMCs), taken at new diagnosis, from a patient treated with antithyroid drugs.

CDR3 sequence (DNA): TGTGCCATCCCGAGCACAGATACGCAGTATTTT. It yields the protein CAIPSTDTQYF. This chain links TRBV2 with TRBJ2-3; no firm D call. The CDR3 loop spans 11 amino acids. The V end was cut by 10 bases, the J end by 0 bases, with 5 bases between. Germline CDR1 reads SNHLY; CDR2 reads FYNNEI.